This T cell receptor beta chain originates from a study of Graves' ophthalmopathy and Graves' hyperthyroidism. The overall study: Sampling took place at initial diagnosis, with peripheral blood obtained before any treatment.

The hyperthyroidism patients, aged 18 to 65, had been newly diagnosed, with under 2 months' duration. This clonotype was picked up a small number of times. Amplified TCR beta CDR3 regions were obtained using RNA transcripts as template. Second-round multiplex PCR came after first-round RT-PCR with HTBI primers. TCRdb used MiXCR to reprocess the multiplex PCR reads, holding one entry per CDR3 protein. The profile shows about 390,000 distinct CDR3 sequences, 15% of them singletons. The CDR3 totals 12 residues. The V and J ends lost 2 bases and 5 bases respectively, with 6 bases between them. Germline assignment: CDR1 MNHEY and CDR2 SVGAGI.

The chain recombines TRBV6-5 with TRBJ1-1; D is ambiguous. This clonotype originated in a woman younger than 30 with stable Graves' hyperthyroidism. The sample consisted of peripheral blood. In DNA, the CDR3 is TGTGCCAGCAGTTACGGGCGGACTGAAGCTTTCTTT. It translates to CASSYGRTEAFF.